A single sample gave rise to the 26 T cell receptor beta chains below, sequenced in a study of cytomegalovirus exposure and HLA in healthy donors. The table came from immunoSEQ multiplex PCR; TCRdb's copy has only in-frame clones and leaves some out. The data show under 150,000 clones, about nine tenths seen once. The sequencing sample was made of PBMCs. The receptors were gathered from a man aged 18-30 years in good health and CMV-seronegative.

The chain joins TRBV6-5 to TRBJ1-5; D remains unclear. CDR1 is MNHEY, CDR2 SVGAGI, per germline. The V gene lost 7 bases and the J gene lost 4 bases, with 14 bases spanning the gap. The CDR3 covers 14 residues. The CDR3 nucleotides are TGTGCCAGCATTGAGGATCAGTTGAATCAGCCCCAGCATTTT. Translated, it gives CASIEDQLNQPQHF.

The chain carries TRBV27 and TRBJ1-2, with D possibly TRBD1 on 5 matching bases. V lost 5 bases to trimming and J lost 5 bases, with 15 bases between them. Germline lookup yields CDR1 MNHEY and CDR2 SMNVEV (reference sequence). CDR3 size: 14 residues. The CDR3 DNA reads TGTGCCAGCAGTCCGAACTCGCAGGGTTATGGCTACACCTTC. Its protein is CASSPNSQGYGYTF.

The rearrangement links TRBV5-4 to TRBJ1-4, with D possibly TRBD1 on 6 matching bases. The V gene lost 2 bases and the J gene lost 10 bases, with 12 bases spanning the gap. CDR3 length equals 13 residues. The germline CDR1 and CDR2 sequences are SGHNT and YYREEE (reference sequence). The CDR3 spells CASSLGGLGKLFF. The CDR3 DNA sequence: TGTGCCAGCAGCTTAGGGGGATTAGGAAAACTGTTTTTT.

The V call is TRBV5-1, the J call TRBJ2-5; possibly TRBD2 for D (6 bases). Germline V gives CDR1 SGHRS, CDR2 YFSETQ. This CDR3 has 15 residues. Trimming shortened V by 0 bases and J by 5 bases, and 14 bases separated the two germline ends. DNA for the CDR3: TGCGCCAGCAGCTTGGCAACACCGGGGGTGGAGACCCAGTACTTC. This encodes CASSLATPGVETQYF.

V and J are TRBV15 and TRBJ2-2; D uncertain. There are 13 residues in the CDR3. Trimming took off 1 base at V and 6 bases at J, with 6 bases between the two ends. In germline, CDR1 is LNHNV, CDR2 YYDKDF (reference sequence). The CDR3 coding sequence is TGTGCCACCAGCAGAGCGAGGCCCGGGGAGCTGTTTTTT. This codes for CATSRARPGELFF.

A single count supports this clone. The chain links TRBV7-9 to TRBJ2-7; the match to TRBD1 covers 7 bases. V lost 2 bases, J lost 2 bases, and 12 bases stayed unmatched. Germline V gene sequence: CDR1 SEHNR, CDR2 FQNEAQ (reference sequence). The CDR3 contains 17 residues. CDR3 in DNA: TGTGCCAGCAGCTTATTAGGGGGTCGGGACAGCGCCTACGAGCAGTACTTC. It translates to CASSLLGGRDSAYEQYF.

V and J are TRBV6-6 and TRBJ1-6; D call uncertain. V shed 6 bases and J shed 9 bases, with 15 bases lying between them. The length of the CDR3 is 14 residues. CDR1 and CDR2 (germline): MNHNY, SVGAGI (reference sequence). In DNA, the CDR3 is TGTGCCAGCAGGTCCCCGGGGTCTGGTTCACCCCTCCACTTT. Residues: CASRSPGSGSPLHF.

This clone turned up a few times. The chain joins TRBV5-1 to TRBJ2-5; 9 bases fit TRBD1. J was trimmed by 5 bases and V by 4 bases; bases with no gene match: 3. The CDR3 consists of 13 residues. Germline CDR1 SGHRS, CDR2 YFSETQ. The CDR3 bases are TGCGCCAGCAGCACCGGACAGGGGGAGACCCAGTACTTC. This gives the protein CASSTGQGETQYF.

This sequence joins TRBV18 and TRBJ2-1; D remains unclear. This CDR3 is built from 16 residues. The germline CDR1 and CDR2 sequences are KGHSH and LQKENI. V was pared by 3 bases and J by 1 base, with 13 bases between. The CDR3 nucleotides read TGTGCCAGCTCACCCCCGGGTGGGTTGTCCTACAATGAGCAGTTCTTC. This encodes CASSPPGGLSYNEQFF.

This chain joins TRBV10-3 and TRBJ2-5; D is perhaps TRBD1 (6 bases). The CDR3 contains 14 residues. With 3 bases removed from V and 3 bases from J, the gap between germline ends came to 11 bases. CDR1 and CDR2 from the germline V gene are ENHRY and SYGVKD. This CDR3 reads CAISDRTVEETQYF. The CDR3 coding sequence is TGTGCCATCAGTGATAGGACAGTAGAAGAGACCCAGTACTTC.

In this sample, this clone turned up a few times. This sequence joins TRBV28 and TRBJ1-2; TRBD1 matches at 7 bases. There are 13 residues in the CDR3. CDR1 and CDR2 (germline): MDHEN, SYDVKM. J was trimmed by 8 bases and V by 2 bases; bases with no gene match: 5. The CDR3 sequence: CASSLGTAQGYTF. The CDR3 region has the DNA TGTGCCAGCAGTTTAGGGACAGCTCAGGGCTACACCTTC.

As to this clone: A read error may produce the germline difference seen at one junction end. The chain is built from TRBV27 and TRBJ2-2, with 7 bases lining up with TRBD1. Germline V CDR1 and CDR2: MNHEY, SMNVEV (reference sequence). This CDR3 spans 19 amino acids. In nucleotides, the CDR3 is TGTGCCAGCAGCTTATCGTCAGGGGGATCCACATTGCCCTCCGGGGAGCTGTTTTTT. This sequence encodes CASSLSSGGSTLPSGELFF.

This clone appeared a single time. This chain uses TRBV11-2 with TRBJ2-5; 15 nucleotides align to TRBD2. The trim removed 6 bases at V and 5 bases at J, leaving 13 bases unmatched. The CDR3 spans 18 residues. The V gene's germline CDR1 is SGHAT and CDR2 FQNNGV. The CDR3 DNA follows: TGTGCCAGCAGTCCTTGGACTAGCGGGAGGGCGGATGAGGAGACCCAGTACTTC. Amino acids: CASSPWTSGRADEETQYF.

This chain uses TRBV2 with TRBJ2-7; D might be TRBD1 (6 bases). This CDR3 has 14 amino acids. Germline V gene data show CDR1 as SNHLY and CDR2 as FYNNEI. The V end was cut by 6 bases, the J end by 3 bases, with 15 bases between. The CDR3 region has the DNA TGTGCCAGCAGGGGGGCTGGGAGTTTCTACGAGCAGTACTTC. Its translation is CASRGAGSFYEQYF. The complete variable domain, with remaining parts taken from reference TRBV2 and TRBJ2-7, reads EPEVTQTPSHQVTQMGQEVILRCVPISNHLYFYWYRQILGQKVEFLVSFYNNEISEKSEIFDDQFSVERPDGSNFTLKIRSTKLEDSAMYFCASRGAGSFYEQYFGPGTRLTVT.

The chain carries TRBV19 and TRBJ2-3; tentative D call: TRBD1 (5 bases). This CDR3 comprises 11 residues. V lost 5 bases to trimming and J lost 9 bases, with 9 bases between them. Per the germline V gene, CDR1 is LNHDA and CDR2 is SQIVND (reference sequence). The CDR3 nucleotides are TGTGCCAGTAGTGACAGAACGACGCAGTATTTT. Translating gives CASSDRTTQYF.

The chain combines TRBV15 with TRBJ2-7; 10 positions match TRBD1. Germline V gene sequence: CDR1 LNHNV, CDR2 YYDKDF (reference sequence). The CDR3 totals 14 residues. The junction had 3 bases not matched to a gene; V was cut back by 3 bases and J by 4 bases. In nucleotides, the CDR3 is TGTGCCACCAGCAGCGGGGACAGGGGTTACGAGCAGTACTTC. Residues: CATSSGDRGYEQYF.

In regard to this clone: The same CDR3 also results from other DNA sequences found in this sample. The chain couples TRBV6-1 to TRBJ2-7; D remains ambiguous. CDR3 size: 17 residues. The germline gives CDR1 MNHNS, CDR2 SASEGT. V lost 0 bases and J lost 1, with 16 bases in between. CDR3 amino acids: CASSEAPLADSSYEQYF. The CDR3 nucleotides read TGTGCCAGCAGTGAAGCGCCTTTGGCGGATTCATCCTACGAGCAGTACTTC.

The chain combines TRBV10-1 with TRBJ2-3; possibly TRBD2 for D (6 bases). The V and J ends lost 0 bases and 0 bases respectively, with 10 bases between them. The germline CDR1 and CDR2 sequences are WNHNN and SYGVQD (reference sequence). The CDR3 is made up of 16 amino acids. The CDR3 loop is CASSESIAASTDTQYF. Written as DNA, the CDR3 is TGCGCCAGCAGTGAGTCGATAGCGGCGAGCACAGATACGCAGTATTTT.

V gene TRBV27 combines with J gene TRBJ2-7, with 8 positions matching TRBD1. J was trimmed by 5 bases and V by 0 bases; bases with no gene match: 9. This CDR3 is built from 16 residues. CDR1 is MNHEY, CDR2 SMNVEV, per germline (reference sequence). In DNA, the CDR3 is TGTGCCAGCAGTTTATCGTCACCAGGGGGCGCGGACGAGCAGTACTTC. Translated: CASSLSSPGGADEQYF.

The chain has TRBV11-2 and TRBJ2-7, with D possibly TRBD1 on 7 matching bases. V was trimmed by 5 bases and J by 4 bases, leaving 18 bases between them. Germline values: CDR1 SGHAT, CDR2 FQNNGV. This CDR3 has 15 amino acids. Written as DNA, the CDR3 is TGTGCCAGCAGCCCGACCAGGGGGGTAACATACGAGCAGTACTTC. As protein: CASSPTRGVTYEQYF.

This clone was observed a handful of times. V gene TRBV6-1 combines with J gene TRBJ2-3; 8 bases agree with TRBD1. Per germline, CDR1 MNHNS and CDR2 SASEGT. With 1 base clipped from V and 2 bases from J, the junction kept 2 bases outside the gene matches. This CDR3 comprises 15 residues. The CDR3 region has the DNA TGTGCCAGCAGTGAAGGGACAGGGCACACAGATACGCAGTATTTT. Amino acids: CASSEGTGHTDTQYF.

The chain is built from TRBV2 and TRBJ2-5, with D perhaps TRBD2 (6 bases). V shed 4 bases and J shed 3 bases, with 12 bases lying between them. Germline V gene sequence: CDR1 SNHLY, CDR2 FYNNEI. The CDR3 has 14 amino acids. The CDR3 sequence is CASSVRAGKETQYF. For the CDR3, the DNA is TGTGCCAGCAGTGTTCGGGCGGGAAAAGAGACCCAGTACTTC. The full variable domain, rest sourced from reference TRBV2 and TRBJ2-5, is EPEVTQTPSHQVTQMGQEVILRCVPISNHLYFYWYRQILGQKVEFLVSFYNNEISEKSEIFDDQFSVERPDGSNFTLKIRSTKLEDSAMYFCASSVRAGKETQYFGPGTRLLVL.

This rearrangement joins TRBV27 to TRBJ2-2; D gene uncertain. Germline V gene data show CDR1 as MNHEY and CDR2 as SMNVEV (reference sequence). The CDR3 totals 14 residues. V was pared by 3 bases and J by 7 bases, with 12 bases between. The CDR3 here is CASSFGHNGGELFF. The CDR3 DNA sequence: TGTGCCAGCAGTTTTGGGCACAACGGCGGGGAGCTGTTTTTT.

The chain carries TRBV6-5 and TRBJ1-5; 9 bases line up with TRBD1. CDR1 is MNHEY and CDR2 is SVGAGI in the germline V gene. The CDR3 runs 14 residues. The trim removed 5 bases at V and 6 bases at J, leaving 5 bases unmatched. The CDR3 spells CASSEGQGPQPQHF. The CDR3 DNA reads as TGTGCCAGCAGTGAAGGACAGGGGCCTCAGCCCCAGCATTTT.

The gene calls are TRBV30 and TRBJ2-7; TRBD1 might be the D (5 bases). The V gene lost 1 base and the J gene lost 6 bases, with 13 bases spanning the gap. Per the germline V gene, CDR1 is GTSNPN and CDR2 is SVGIG (reference sequence). The CDR3 is 13 residues long. Here the CDR3 DNA reads TGTGCCTGGAGTGCCACCCGAAGGGGCGAGCAGTACTTC. Protein sequence: CAWSATRRGEQYF.

This clone was counted once. The chain couples TRBV5-4 to TRBJ2-5; 11 nucleotides line up with TRBD1. V was clipped by 0 bases and J by 1 base; unmatched bases: 2. The germline V gene encodes CDR1 SGHNT and CDR2 YYREEE (reference sequence). The CDR3 is 16 amino acids. CDR3 nucleotides: TGTGCCAGCAGCTTGGGGGACAGGGGGGTCCAAGAGACCCAGTACTTC. Encoded protein: CASSLGDRGVQETQYF.